These 7 T cell receptor beta chains were sequenced from one sample in a study of molecular identifiers for immune sequencing clone quantification. MiXCR was run by TCRdb on the PCR reads, yielding one entry per CDR3 protein. The sample holds about 640,000 distinct CDR3 sequences, less than 20% seen once. The source material was naive CD8+ T cells from blood, with Jurkat cell RNA spiked in. The subset here: FACS-sorted CD8+CD4-CCR7+CD45RA+ naive T cells. The source of these receptors is a human donor in good health. Some libraries in this study had Jurkat cell RNA spiked in.

CDR3 bases: TGTGCCAGCAGCTTAAACGCAAGGGGCAGCGTTTGGGAGACCCAGTACTTC. The encoded protein is CASSLNARGSVWETQYF. The chain uses TRBV7-8 and TRBJ2-5; D is possibly TRBD1 (5 bases). Trimming took 2 bases from V and 5 from J, leaving 21 bases between them. This CDR3 has 17 residues. The germline V gene has CDR1 SGHVS and CDR2 FQNEAQ. Full variable domain (missing parts from reference TRBV7-8 and TRBJ2-5): GAGVSQSPRYKVAKRGQDVALRCDPISGHVSLFWYQQALGQGPEFLTYFQNEAQLDKSGLPSDRFFAERPEGSVSTLKIQRTQQEDSAVYLCASSLNARGSVWETQYFGPGTRLLVL.

The chain joins TRBV7-9 to TRBJ1-2, with D possibly matching TRBD1 (6 bases). The ends were cut back, 5 bases at V and 1 base at J, with 14 bases in the middle. CDR3 length: 15 amino acids. In germline, CDR1 is SEHNR, CDR2 FQNEAQ (reference sequence). This CDR3 reads CASSGWGPSNYGYTF. CDR3 in DNA: TGTGCCAGCAGCGGCTGGGGGCCTAGTAACTATGGCTACACCTTC.

At least ten counts were recorded for this clonotype. This chain links TRBV2 with TRBJ1-2; no reliable D call. There are 15 residues in the CDR3. V dropped 2 bases and J dropped 4 bases, with 14 bases sitting between them. Germline CDR1 SNHLY, CDR2 FYNNEI. CDR3 nucleotide sequence: TGTGCCAGCAGTGAATCCGTTCTTACCACCTATGGCTACACCTTC. It yields the protein CASSESVLTTYGYTF.

This clonotype was detected a few times. V usage is TRBV6-5 and J usage is TRBJ1-2, with D perhaps matching TRBD1 (6 bases). V dropped 0 bases and J dropped 3 bases, with 20 bases sitting between them. Per germline, CDR1 MNHEY and CDR2 SVGAGI. CDR3 size: 18 residues. CDR3 sequence (DNA): TGTGCCAGCAGTTACTCGGGGCCCGGTCAGGGGTGGGACTATGGCTACACCTTC. It yields the protein CASSYSGPGQGWDYGYTF.

This clonotype has more than one count but fewer than ten. The chain is built from TRBV19 and TRBJ1-6; the match to TRBD1 covers 11 bases. The CDR3 runs 16 residues. Trimming took 4 bases from V and 6 from J; bases not matched to a gene: 5. In germline, CDR1 is LNHDA, CDR2 SQIVND (reference sequence). CDR3 bases: TGTGCCAGTAGTAATCAGGACAGGGGGCGTAATTCACCCCTCCACTTT. It yields the protein CASSNQDRGRNSPLHF.

This clonotype was picked up many times. The CDR3, as DNA: TGCGCCAGCAGGGCCGGGCCGTCCAGCTCAGGTGGCTACACCTTC. Translating gives CASRAGPSSSGGYTF. This chain uses TRBV4-1 with TRBJ1-2, with D uncertain. Trimming shortened V by 6 bases and J by 7 bases, and 21 bases separated the two germline ends. CDR3 size: 15 residues. The V gene's germline CDR1 is MGHRA and CDR2 YSYEKL.

This clonotype was seen ten or more times. V is TRBV11-2 and J is TRBJ2-7, with D perhaps given as TRBD1 or TRBD2 (5 bases each). Between the trimmed V and J ends, which lost 5 bases and 1 base, there was a span of 15 bases. This CDR3 is built from 15 residues. Germline-derived CDR1 and CDR2 are SGHAT and FQNNGV. CDR3 DNA sequence: TGTGCCAGCAGCCCCCCGGGACCAAAATCCTACGAGCAGTACTTC. This encodes CASSPPGPKSYEQYF.